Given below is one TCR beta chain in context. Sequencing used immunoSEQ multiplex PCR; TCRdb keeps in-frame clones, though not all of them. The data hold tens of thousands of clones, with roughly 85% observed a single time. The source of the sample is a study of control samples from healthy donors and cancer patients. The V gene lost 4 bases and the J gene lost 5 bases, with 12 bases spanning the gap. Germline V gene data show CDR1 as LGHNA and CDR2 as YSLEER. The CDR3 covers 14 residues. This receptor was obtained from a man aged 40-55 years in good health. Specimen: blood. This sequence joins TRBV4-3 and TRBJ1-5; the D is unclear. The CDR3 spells CASSLSGGDQPQHF. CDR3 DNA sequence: TGCGCCAGCAGCCTTTCGGGAGGCGATCAGCCCCAGCATTTT.